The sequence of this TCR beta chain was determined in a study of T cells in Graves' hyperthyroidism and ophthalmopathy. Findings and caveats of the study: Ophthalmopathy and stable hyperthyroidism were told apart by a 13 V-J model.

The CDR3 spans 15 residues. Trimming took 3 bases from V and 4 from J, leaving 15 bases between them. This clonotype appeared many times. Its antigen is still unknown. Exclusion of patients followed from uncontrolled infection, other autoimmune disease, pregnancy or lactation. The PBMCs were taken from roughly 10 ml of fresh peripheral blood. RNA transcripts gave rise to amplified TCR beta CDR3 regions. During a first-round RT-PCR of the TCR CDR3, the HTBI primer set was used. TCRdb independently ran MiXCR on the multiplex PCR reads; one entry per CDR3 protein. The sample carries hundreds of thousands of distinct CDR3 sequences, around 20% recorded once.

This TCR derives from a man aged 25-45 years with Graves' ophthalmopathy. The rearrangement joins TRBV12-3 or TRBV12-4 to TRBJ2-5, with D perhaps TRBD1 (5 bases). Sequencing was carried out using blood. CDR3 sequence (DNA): TGTGCCAGCAGTTTTTATTTCGGCAGGGCAGAGACCCAGTACTTC. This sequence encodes CASSFYFGRAETQYF.